The 25 T cell receptor beta chains listed next were all sequenced from one sample in a study of shared clonotypes between healthy human individuals (dated by TCRdb to the early 2020s). Library creation used the immunoSEQ multiplex PCR assay. The immuneACCESS repertoire file appears here via TCRdb, limited to in-frame rearrangements. These files lack a portion of the clones; in checked studies, under half of the deficit traces to unresolved V genes, and the cause of the others is not known. This sample is represented by about 1 million clones; about 75% of them were singletons. The ten largest clones take up around 1.5% of the sample. Input material: memory CD4+ T cells sorted from blood. The cell subset or site tag for this specimen amounts to: CD45RA-negative fraction. The receptors derive from a man younger than 30 in good health.

V and J are TRBV5-5 and TRBJ2-1; D not certain. The CDR3 contains 16 residues. The V and J ends lost 4 bases and 0 bases respectively, with 14 bases between them. CDR1 SGHKS and CDR2 YYEKEE come from the germline V gene (reference sequence). The CDR3 loop reads CASSPNWRHSYNEQFF. Written as DNA, the CDR3 is TGTGCCAGCAGCCCGAACTGGCGCCACTCCTACAATGAGCAGTTCTTC.

This chain uses TRBV2 with TRBJ2-2; TRBD2 is a possible D gene (5 bases). The CDR3 totals 13 residues. Germline CDR1 SNHLY, CDR2 FYNNEI. V was cut by 10 bases and J by 3 bases, with 12 bases left in between. The chain's CDR3 is CATNREYTGELFF. The DNA for the CDR3 is TGTGCCACTAACCGGGAATACACCGGGGAGCTGTTTTTT.

This rearrangement joins TRBV5-4 to TRBJ2-5; D not certain. Trimming removed 2 bases from V and 5 bases from J, with 10 bases in between. The CDR3 sequence is 13 residues long. In germline, CDR1 is SGHNT, CDR2 YYREEE (reference sequence). This CDR3 reads CASSFLWDETQYF. The DNA of the CDR3 is TGTGCCAGCAGCTTTCTCTGGGATGAGACCCAGTACTTC.

CDR3 region: CASSPLLLVWDTEAFF. CDR3 bases: TGTGCCAGCTCACCCCTCCTCCTGGTTTGGGACACTGAAGCTTTCTTT. The chain carries TRBV18 and TRBJ1-1, with no clear D. This CDR3 is built from 16 residues. From germline, CDR1 is KGHSH and CDR2 LQKENI. The V gene lost 3 bases and the J gene lost 3 bases, with 17 bases spanning the gap. Together with reference TRBV18 and TRBJ1-1, the CDR3 gives the full variable domain: NAGVMQNPRHLVRRRGQEARLRCSPMKGHSHVYWYRQLPEEGLKFMVYLQKENIIDESGMPKERFSAEFPKEGPSILRIQQVVRGDSAAYFCASSPLLLVWDTEAFFGQGTRLTVV.

The genes are TRBV18 and TRBJ2-2, with D perhaps matching TRBD1 or TRBD2 (5 bases each). CDR1 is KGHSH and CDR2 is LQKENI in the germline V gene. This CDR3 spans 15 amino acids. The ends were cut back, 4 bases at V and 4 bases at J, with 13 bases in the middle. CDR3 in DNA: TGTGCCAGCTCACAGGGACCGTCTTCCACCGGGGAGCTGTTTTTT. It specifies CASSQGPSSTGELFF.

The chain joins TRBV7-2 to TRBJ1-1; no firm D call. The germline CDR1 and CDR2 sequences are SGHTA and FQGNSA. The CDR3 length is 13 residues. Trimming removed 5 bases at V and 10 bases at J, with 17 bases between. The CDR3 coding sequence is TGTGCCAGCAGCCCAACCGGAAGCCGGGGAGCTTTCTTT. Translation gives CASSPTGSRGAFF.

The chain carries TRBV28 and TRBJ2-4; D call uncertain. V was clipped by 6 bases and J by 6 bases, with 9 bases between them. This CDR3 contains 12 residues. From germline, CDR1 is MDHEN and CDR2 SYDVKM. CDR3 in DNA: TGTGCCAGCAGGGGGTCAGGAAACATTCAGTACTTC. Its protein product is CASRGSGNIQYF.

The chain couples TRBV21-1 to TRBJ1-4; TRBD1, as called in the table, went unchecked against the DNA. TRBV21-1 is termed a pseudogene. CDR3 length equals 18 residues. Here the CDR3 reads CASSSPDRDKPENEKLFF. CDR3 sequence (DNA): TGTGCCAGCAGCAGTCCCGACAGGGATAAACCGGAAAATGAAAAACTGTTTTTT.

The rearrangement joins TRBV28 to TRBJ2-3; 7 bases line up with TRBD2. The length of the CDR3 is 14 residues. The V and J ends lost 7 bases and 4 bases, in that order; junction bases with no gene match: 8. Per germline, CDR1 MDHEN and CDR2 SYDVKM. The CDR3 loop reads CASTLPGGADTQYF. The CDR3 DNA reads TGTGCCAGCACCCTTCCGGGGGGTGCAGATACGCAGTATTTT.

The chain is built from TRBV10-2 and TRBJ1-4; possible D gene TRBD1, 5 bases. The CDR3 has 15 amino acids. The V end lost 2 bases, the J end lost 10 bases, and 17 bases lay between the germline ends. Looked up from germline, CDR1 is WSHSY and CDR2 is SAAADI. The CDR3 region is CASSEQGLSVPKLFF. CDR3 bases: TGCGCCAGCAGTGAGCAGGGACTGTCGGTACCAAAACTGTTTTTT.

The J gene is TRBJ1-1, the V gene TRBV7-2, with D perhaps matching TRBD1 (5 bases). Germline-derived CDR1 and CDR2 are SGHTA and FQGNSA. V lost 2 bases to trimming and J lost 1 base, with 14 bases between them. The CDR3 covers 16 residues. The CDR3 DNA sequence: TGTGCCAGCAGCTTACAACCTCAGGGATCGAACACTGAAGCTTTCTTT. Translating gives CASSLQPQGSNTEAFF.

This clone was recorded once. This sequence joins TRBV27 and TRBJ1-2; D gene ambiguous. Germline assignment: CDR1 MNHEY and CDR2 SMNVEV (reference sequence). The CDR3 consists of 16 residues. V was clipped by 1 base and J by 8 bases, with 20 bases between them. The CDR3 sequence: CASSLFPTVDLEGYTF. CDR3 nucleotide sequence: TGTGCCAGCAGTTTATTCCCAACGGTAGACCTCGAAGGCTACACCTTC.

V usage is TRBV5-1 and J usage is TRBJ1-3; 8 bases agree with TRBD1. Germline CDR1 reads SGHRS; CDR2 reads YFSETQ. The CDR3 is 15 amino acids. Germline trimming cut 4 bases from V and 0 bases from J; bases unmatched to any gene: 3. The CDR3 spells CASSPTGASGNTIYF. CDR3 in DNA: TGCGCCAGCAGCCCGACAGGGGCCTCTGGAAACACCATATATTTT.

This clone has just one count. The chain recombines TRBV6-5 with TRBJ1-2, with a weak D call TRBD1 (5 bases). The V end was cut by 0 bases, the J end by 6 bases, with 11 bases between. Looked up from germline, CDR1 is MNHEY and CDR2 is SVGAGI. The CDR3 spans 14 residues. The CDR3 DNA sequence: TGTGCCAGCAGTTACTCTAGACAGCTAGATGGCTACACCTTC. It encodes CASSYSRQLDGYTF.

The CDR3 DNA reads TGTGCCAGCAGTTTATCGGCCGGGACGGAGTATGGCTACACCTTC. Translated: CASSLSAGTEYGYTF. The rearrangement uses TRBV27 and TRBJ1-2, with D possibly being TRBD1 (5 bases). V dropped 0 bases and J dropped 5 bases, with 13 bases sitting between them. Germline loops: CDR1 MNHEY, CDR2 SMNVEV (reference sequence). The CDR3 is made up of 15 amino acids.

The rearrangement joins TRBV7-2 to TRBJ1-2; D not certain. The germline CDR1 and CDR2 sequences are SGHTA and FQGNSA. The CDR3 loop spans 15 amino acids. Trimming removed 1 base from V and 4 bases from J, with 13 bases in between. CDR3 loop: CASSLGTALPYGYTF. CDR3 sequence (DNA): TGTGCCAGCAGCTTAGGGACCGCGCTCCCCTATGGCTACACCTTC.

This chain uses TRBV28 with TRBJ2-5; 8 bases match TRBD2. CDR3 size: 16 residues. After removal of 2 bases from V and 2 bases from J, the junction contained 7 bases not matched to a gene. Germline V gene lookup returns CDR1 MDHEN and CDR2 SYDVKM. The CDR3 sequence: CASSLSQGGGQETQYF. DNA for the CDR3: TGTGCCAGCAGTTTAAGCCAGGGCGGGGGGCAAGAGACCCAGTACTTC.

This chain uses TRBV19 with TRBJ2-3, with a possible D match to TRBD2 (5 bases). The CDR3 is 12 amino acids. CDR1 is LNHDA, CDR2 SQIVND, per germline (reference sequence). V dropped 5 bases and J dropped 7 bases, with 10 bases sitting between them. CDR3 residues: CASSSSGNTQYF. In nucleotides, the CDR3 is TGTGCCAGTAGTTCCTCCGGGAATACGCAGTATTTT.

This chain uses TRBV11-2 with TRBJ1-6, with D possibly matching TRBD1 (5 bases). The CDR3 is 14 amino acids. Germline assignment: CDR1 SGHAT and CDR2 FQNNGV. The V and J ends lost 4 bases and 9 bases respectively, with 13 bases between them. The CDR3 sequence is CASSSGAESSPLHF. CDR3 nucleotide sequence: TGTGCCAGCAGCTCCGGGGCGGAGAGTTCACCCCTCCACTTT.

Written as DNA, the CDR3 is TGTGCCAGCAGTCTACATAACGAGCAGTACTTC. Protein product: CASSLHNEQYF. The chain links TRBV27 to TRBJ2-7; no firm D call. Germline loops: CDR1 MNHEY, CDR2 SMNVEV (reference sequence). The CDR3 consists of 11 residues. V lost 5 bases to trimming and J lost 5 bases, with 7 bases between them.

The count of this clone is one. Compared with germline, one end of the junction differs, possibly owing to a read error. The gene calls are TRBV7-2 and TRBJ1-2; D gene ambiguous. The germline CDR1 and CDR2 sequences are SGHTA and FQGNSA. The CDR3 length is 9 residues. This CDR3 reads CASSLRHLF. The DNA of the CDR3 is TGTGCCAGCAGCTTAAGACACCTCTTC.

The rearrangement joins TRBV5-1 to TRBJ2-2; D perhaps matches TRBD1 (6 bases). Trimming stripped 4 bases from V and 2 bases from J, with 12 bases between. Germline V gives CDR1 SGHRS, CDR2 YFSETQ. The CDR3 length is 15 residues. The CDR3 bases are TGCGCCAGCAGCCCGACGACAGGAAACACCGGGGAGCTGTTTTTT. Its protein product is CASSPTTGNTGELFF.

This chain uses TRBV7-9 with TRBJ2-7; 9 bases agree with TRBD2. Germline values: CDR1 SEHNR, CDR2 FQNEAQ (reference sequence). This CDR3 contains 18 residues. V gave up 1 base and J gave up 2 bases; unmatched junction bases: 12. The CDR3: CASSLVPRASGTTYEQYF. CDR3 DNA sequence: TGTGCCAGCAGCTTAGTCCCTAGGGCTAGCGGGACAACCTACGAGCAGTACTTC.

V usage is TRBV4-1 and J usage is TRBJ1-6; a possible D gene is TRBD1 (6 bases). Deletions cut 5 bases from V and 0 bases from J, with 14 bases between. The CDR3 totals 17 residues. Per germline, CDR1 MGHRA and CDR2 YSYEKL. CDR3 DNA: TGCGCCAGCAGCTCACAGGGATCGGGCTCCTATAATTCACCCCTCCACTTT. Translating gives CASSSQGSGSYNSPLHF.

V and J are TRBV29-1 and TRBJ2-3, with 8 bases matching TRBD1. In germline, CDR1 is SQVTM, CDR2 ANQGSEA. CDR3 length equals 13 residues. The V segment lost 8 bases and the J segment 1 base; nucleotides outside the gene matches: 5. In DNA, the CDR3 is TGCAGCCTAGAACAGGGGGGCACAGATACGCAGTATTTT. It encodes CSLEQGGTDTQYF.